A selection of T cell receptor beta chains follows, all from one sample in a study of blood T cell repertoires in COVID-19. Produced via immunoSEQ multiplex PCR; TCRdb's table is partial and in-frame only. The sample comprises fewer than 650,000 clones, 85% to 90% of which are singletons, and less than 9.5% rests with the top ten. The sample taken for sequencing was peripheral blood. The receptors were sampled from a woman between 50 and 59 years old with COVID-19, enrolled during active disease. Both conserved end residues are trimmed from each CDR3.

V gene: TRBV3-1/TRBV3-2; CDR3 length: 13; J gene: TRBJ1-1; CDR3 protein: ASSKGAQMNTEAF
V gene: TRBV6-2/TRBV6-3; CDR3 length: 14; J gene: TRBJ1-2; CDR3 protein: ASSFGDRGSYYGYT
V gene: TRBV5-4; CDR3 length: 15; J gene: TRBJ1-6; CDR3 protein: ASSSTGSRSYNSPLH
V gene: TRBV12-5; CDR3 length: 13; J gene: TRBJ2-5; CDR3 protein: ASGLGQGYQETQY
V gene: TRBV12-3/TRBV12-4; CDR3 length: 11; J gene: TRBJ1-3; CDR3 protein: ASSPGHGNTIY
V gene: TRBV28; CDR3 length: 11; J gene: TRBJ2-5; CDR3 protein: ASSWGVQETQY
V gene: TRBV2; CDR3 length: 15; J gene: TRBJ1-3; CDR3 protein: ASSGGPGRGSVFTIY
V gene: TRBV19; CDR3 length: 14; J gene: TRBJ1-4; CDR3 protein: ASSITLAGGYEKLF
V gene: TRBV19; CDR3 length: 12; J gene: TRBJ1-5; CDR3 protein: ASSIGGLNQPQH
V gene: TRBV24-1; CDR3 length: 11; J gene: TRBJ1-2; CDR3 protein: ATSVDSRYGYT
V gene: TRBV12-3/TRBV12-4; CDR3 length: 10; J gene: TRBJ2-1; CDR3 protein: ASGRGDNEQF
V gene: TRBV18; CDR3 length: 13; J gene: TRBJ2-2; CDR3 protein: ASSPIRGESGELF
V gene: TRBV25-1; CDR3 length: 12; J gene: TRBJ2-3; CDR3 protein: ASSEGQGADTQY
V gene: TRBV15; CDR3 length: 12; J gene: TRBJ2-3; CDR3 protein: ATSKAPGIDTQY
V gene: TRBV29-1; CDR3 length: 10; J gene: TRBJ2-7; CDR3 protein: SVARDFPEQY
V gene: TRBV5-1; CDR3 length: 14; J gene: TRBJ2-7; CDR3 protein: ASRSTSGQNTYEQY
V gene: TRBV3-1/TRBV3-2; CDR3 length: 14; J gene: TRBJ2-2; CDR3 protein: ASSHAGTGRSGELF
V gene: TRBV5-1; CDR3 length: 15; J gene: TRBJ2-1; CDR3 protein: ASSLAGTSGLYNEQF
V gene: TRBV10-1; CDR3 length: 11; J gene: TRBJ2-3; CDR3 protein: ASSEASTDTQY
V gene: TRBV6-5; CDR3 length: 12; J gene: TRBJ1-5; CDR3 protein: ASSTTGGHQPQH
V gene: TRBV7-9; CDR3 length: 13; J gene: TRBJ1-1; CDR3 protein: ASSLNRDGGTEAF
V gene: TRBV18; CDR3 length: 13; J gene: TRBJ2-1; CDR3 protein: ASSNGLADLNEQF
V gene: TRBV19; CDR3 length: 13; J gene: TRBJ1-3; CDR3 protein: ASSNQGSNRNTIY
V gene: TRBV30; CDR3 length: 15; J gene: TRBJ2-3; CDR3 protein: AWSVTSGVYRTDTQY
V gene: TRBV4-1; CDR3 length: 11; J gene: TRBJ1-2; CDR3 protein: ASSQENYYGYT
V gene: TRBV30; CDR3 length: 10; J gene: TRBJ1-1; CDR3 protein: AGKQENTEAF
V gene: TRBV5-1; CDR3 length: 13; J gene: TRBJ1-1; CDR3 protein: ASSLDAGSDTEAF
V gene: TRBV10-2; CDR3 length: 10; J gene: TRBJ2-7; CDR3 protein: ASGALHYEQY
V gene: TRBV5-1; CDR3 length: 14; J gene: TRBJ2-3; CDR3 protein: ASSSLTTSPADTQY
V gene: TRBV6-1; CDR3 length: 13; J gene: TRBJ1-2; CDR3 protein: ASSDAGGLNYGYT
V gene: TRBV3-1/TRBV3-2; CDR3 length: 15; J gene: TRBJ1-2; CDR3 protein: ASSPPIQGKIGNGYT
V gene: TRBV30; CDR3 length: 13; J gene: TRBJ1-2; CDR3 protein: AWSDRGRTNYGYT
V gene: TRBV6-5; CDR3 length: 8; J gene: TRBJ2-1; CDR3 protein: ASGETGGF
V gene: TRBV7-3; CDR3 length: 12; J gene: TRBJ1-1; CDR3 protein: ASSLDIGYTEAF
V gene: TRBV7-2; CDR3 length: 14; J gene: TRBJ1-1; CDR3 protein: ASSRVGGPQVSQAF
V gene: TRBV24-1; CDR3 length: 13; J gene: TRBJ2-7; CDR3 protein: ATSGRDPSAAEQY
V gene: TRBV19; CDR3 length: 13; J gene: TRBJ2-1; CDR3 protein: ASKVRLAGNNEQF
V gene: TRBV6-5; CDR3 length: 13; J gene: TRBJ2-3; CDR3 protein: ASSRGGWSTDTQY
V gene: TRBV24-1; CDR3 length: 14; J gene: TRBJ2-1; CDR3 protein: ATSDRRTGGAGEQF
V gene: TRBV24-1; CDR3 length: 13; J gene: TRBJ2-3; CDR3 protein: ATSDPGQGTDTQY
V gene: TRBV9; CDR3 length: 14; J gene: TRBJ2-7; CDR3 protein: ASSVEAVVRLDEQY
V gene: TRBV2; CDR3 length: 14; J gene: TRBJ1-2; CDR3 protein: ASSEVPTGTAFFLA
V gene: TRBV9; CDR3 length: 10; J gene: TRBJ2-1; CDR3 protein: ASSVSGQEQF
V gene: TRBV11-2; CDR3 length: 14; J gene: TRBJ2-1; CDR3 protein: ASSLSTERGRNEQF
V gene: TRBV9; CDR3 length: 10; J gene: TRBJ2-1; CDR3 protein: ASSVTGNEQF
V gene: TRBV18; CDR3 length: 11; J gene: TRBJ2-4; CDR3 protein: ASSEDRGIIQY
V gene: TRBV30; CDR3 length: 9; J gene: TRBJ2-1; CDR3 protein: ASSAGGEQF
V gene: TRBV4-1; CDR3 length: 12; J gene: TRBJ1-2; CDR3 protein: ASSHGTGLYGYT
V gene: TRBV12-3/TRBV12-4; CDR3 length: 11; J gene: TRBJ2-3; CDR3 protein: ASSPAPGDTQY
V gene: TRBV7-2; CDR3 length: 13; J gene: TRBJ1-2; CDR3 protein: ASSPWGVGGYGYT
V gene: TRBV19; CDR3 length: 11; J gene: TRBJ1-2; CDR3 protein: ASDSGTDYGYT
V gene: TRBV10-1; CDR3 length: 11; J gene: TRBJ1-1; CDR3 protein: ASTGTGGTEAF
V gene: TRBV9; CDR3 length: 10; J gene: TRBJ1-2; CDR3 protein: ASSSRIGGYT
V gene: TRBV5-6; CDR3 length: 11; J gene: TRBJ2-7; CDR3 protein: ASSEGELDEQY
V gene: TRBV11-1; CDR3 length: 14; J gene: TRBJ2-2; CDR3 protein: ASSPTRTGGGGELF
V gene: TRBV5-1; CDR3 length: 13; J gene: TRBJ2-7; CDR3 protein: ASSPPNQLGHEQY
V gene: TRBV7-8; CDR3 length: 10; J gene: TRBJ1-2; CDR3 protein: ASSQPMGAKT
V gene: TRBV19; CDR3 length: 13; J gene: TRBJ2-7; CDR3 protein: ASSFVDRGNYEQY
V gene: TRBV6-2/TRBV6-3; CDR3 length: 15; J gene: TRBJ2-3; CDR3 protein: ASSPYSISASTDTQY
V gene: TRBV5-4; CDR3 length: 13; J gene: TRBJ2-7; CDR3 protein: ASSSAGTGFDEQY